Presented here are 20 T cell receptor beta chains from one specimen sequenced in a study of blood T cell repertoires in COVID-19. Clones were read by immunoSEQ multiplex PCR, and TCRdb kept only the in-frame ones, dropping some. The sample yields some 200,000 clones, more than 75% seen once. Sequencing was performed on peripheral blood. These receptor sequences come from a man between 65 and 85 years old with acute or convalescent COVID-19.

The CDR3: CASSLRGAGELFF. The CDR3 DNA reads as TGTGCCAGCAGCCTAAGGGGTGCCGGGGAGCTGTTTTTT. The chain links TRBV12-3 or TRBV12-4 to TRBJ2-2; possibly TRBD1 for D (5 bases). CDR3 length: 13 amino acids. Trimming shortened V by 6 bases and J by 6 bases, and 11 bases separated the two germline ends.

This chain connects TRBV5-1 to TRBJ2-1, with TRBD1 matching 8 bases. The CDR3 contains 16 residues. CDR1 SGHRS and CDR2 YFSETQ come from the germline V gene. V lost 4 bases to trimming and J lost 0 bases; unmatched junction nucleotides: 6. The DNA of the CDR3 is TGCGCCAGCAGCCCGAGACAGGGGAGCTCCTACAATGAGCAGTTCTTC. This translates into CASSPRQGSSYNEQFF.

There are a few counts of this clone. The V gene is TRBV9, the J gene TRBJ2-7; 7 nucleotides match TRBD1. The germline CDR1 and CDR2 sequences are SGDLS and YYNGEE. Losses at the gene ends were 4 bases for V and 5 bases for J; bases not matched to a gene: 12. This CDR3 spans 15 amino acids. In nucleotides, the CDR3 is TGTGCCAGCAGCTCGAGGCGACAGGGATTGGACGAGCAGTACTTC. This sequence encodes CASSSRRQGLDEQYF.

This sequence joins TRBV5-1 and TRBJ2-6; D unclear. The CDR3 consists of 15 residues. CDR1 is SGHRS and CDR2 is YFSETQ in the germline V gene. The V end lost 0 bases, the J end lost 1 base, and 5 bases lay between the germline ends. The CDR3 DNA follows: TGCGCCAGCAGCTTGGTAGATTCTGGGGCCAACGTCCTGACTTTC. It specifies CASSLVDSGANVLTF.

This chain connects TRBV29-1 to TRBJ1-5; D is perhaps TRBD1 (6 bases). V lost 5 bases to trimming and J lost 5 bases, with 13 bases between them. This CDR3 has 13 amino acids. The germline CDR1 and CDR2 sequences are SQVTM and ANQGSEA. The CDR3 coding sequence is TGCAGCGTTCGAGGGGGTCTCGATCAGCCCCAGCATTTT. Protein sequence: CSVRGGLDQPQHF.

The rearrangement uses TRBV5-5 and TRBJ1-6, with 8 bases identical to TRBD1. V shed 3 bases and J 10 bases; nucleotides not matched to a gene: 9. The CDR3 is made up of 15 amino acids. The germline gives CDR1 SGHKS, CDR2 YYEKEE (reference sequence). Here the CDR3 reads CASSSIRGPGSPLHF. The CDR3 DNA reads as TGTGCCAGCAGCTCGATCAGGGGGCCAGGATCACCCCTCCACTTT.

CDR3 residues: CASSLPEGGGYTF. The DNA for the CDR3 is TGCGCCAGCAGCCTCCCGGAGGGAGGTGGCTACACCTTC. J is TRBJ1-2 and V is TRBV5-1, with D unresolved. The CDR3 runs to 13 residues. Looked up from germline, CDR1 is SGHRS and CDR2 is YFSETQ. V lost 4 bases to trimming and J lost 7 bases, with 14 bases between them.

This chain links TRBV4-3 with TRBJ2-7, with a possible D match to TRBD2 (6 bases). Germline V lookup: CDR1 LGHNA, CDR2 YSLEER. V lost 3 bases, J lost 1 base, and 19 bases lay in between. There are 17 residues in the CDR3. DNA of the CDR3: TGCGCCAGCAGCCAGCGGGAAACCCACTCGACTTCCTACGAGCAGTACTTC. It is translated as CASSQRETHSTSYEQYF.

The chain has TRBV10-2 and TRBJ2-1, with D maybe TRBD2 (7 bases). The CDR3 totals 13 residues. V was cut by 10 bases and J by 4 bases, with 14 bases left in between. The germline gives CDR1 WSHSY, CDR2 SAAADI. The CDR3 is CATRAGAYNEQFF. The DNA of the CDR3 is TGCGCCACCAGGGCGGGGGCATACAATGAGCAGTTCTTC.

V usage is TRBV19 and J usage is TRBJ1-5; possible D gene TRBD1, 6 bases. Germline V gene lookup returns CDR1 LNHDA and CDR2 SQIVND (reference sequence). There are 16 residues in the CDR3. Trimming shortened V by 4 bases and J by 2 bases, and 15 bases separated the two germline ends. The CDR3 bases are TGTGCCAGTAGTAAAAAGGGGGTTTCGGGCAATCAGCCCCAGCATTTT. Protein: CASSKKGVSGNQPQHF.

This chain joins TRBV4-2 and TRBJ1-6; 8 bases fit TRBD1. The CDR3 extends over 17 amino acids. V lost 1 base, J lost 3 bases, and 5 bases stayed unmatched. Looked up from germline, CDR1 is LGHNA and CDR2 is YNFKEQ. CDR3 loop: CASSQGDRRYYNSPLHF. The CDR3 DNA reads TGTGCCAGCAGCCAAGGGGACAGGAGGTACTATAATTCACCCCTCCACTTT.

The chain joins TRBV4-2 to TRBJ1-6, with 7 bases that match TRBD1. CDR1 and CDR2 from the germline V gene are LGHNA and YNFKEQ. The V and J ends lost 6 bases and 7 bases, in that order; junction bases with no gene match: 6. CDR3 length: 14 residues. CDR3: CASSNKDRNSPLHF. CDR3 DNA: TGTGCCAGCAGTAACAAGGACAGGAATTCACCCCTCCACTTT.

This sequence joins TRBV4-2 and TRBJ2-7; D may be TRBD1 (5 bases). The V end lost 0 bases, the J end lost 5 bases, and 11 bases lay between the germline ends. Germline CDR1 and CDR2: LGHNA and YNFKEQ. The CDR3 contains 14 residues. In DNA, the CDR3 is TGTGCCAGCAGCCAAGATTGGCAGGGCCACGAGCAGTACTTC. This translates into CASSQDWQGHEQYF.

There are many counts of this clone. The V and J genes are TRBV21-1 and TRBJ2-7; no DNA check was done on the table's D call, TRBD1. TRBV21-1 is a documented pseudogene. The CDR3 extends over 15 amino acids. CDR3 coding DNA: TGTGCCAGCAGCAAAGCTGGGGCCAGTTACTACGAGCAGTACTTC. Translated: CASSKAGASYYEQYF.

The CDR3 is CASSNTGTGDEQYF. CDR3 nucleotide sequence: TGTGCCAGCAGCAATACCGGGACAGGGGACGAGCAGTACTTC. The V call is TRBV11-1, the J call TRBJ2-7; 10 positions match TRBD1. The CDR3 extends over 14 amino acids. V dropped 5 bases and J dropped 5; count of bases not matched to a gene: 6. Germline CDR1 is SGHAT and CDR2 is FQDESV (reference sequence).

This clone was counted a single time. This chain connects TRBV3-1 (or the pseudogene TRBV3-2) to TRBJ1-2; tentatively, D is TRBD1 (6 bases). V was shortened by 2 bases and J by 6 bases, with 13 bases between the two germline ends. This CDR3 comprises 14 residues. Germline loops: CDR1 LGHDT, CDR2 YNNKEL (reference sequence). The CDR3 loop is CASSQWQGQDGYTF. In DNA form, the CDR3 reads TGTGCCAGCAGCCAATGGCAGGGGCAAGATGGCTACACCTTC.

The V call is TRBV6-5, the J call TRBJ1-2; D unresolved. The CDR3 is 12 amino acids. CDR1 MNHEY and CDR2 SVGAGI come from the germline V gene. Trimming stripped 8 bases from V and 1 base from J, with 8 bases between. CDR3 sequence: CASSGSNYGYTF. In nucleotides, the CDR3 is TGTGCCAGCTCCGGGAGTAACTATGGCTACACCTTC.

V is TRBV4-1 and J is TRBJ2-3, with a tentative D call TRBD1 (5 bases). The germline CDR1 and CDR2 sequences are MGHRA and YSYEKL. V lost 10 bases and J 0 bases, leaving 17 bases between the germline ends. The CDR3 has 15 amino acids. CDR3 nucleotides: TGCGCCACGCGTTCACAGGTTTCTAGCACAGATACGCAGTATTTT. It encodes CATRSQVSSTDTQYF.

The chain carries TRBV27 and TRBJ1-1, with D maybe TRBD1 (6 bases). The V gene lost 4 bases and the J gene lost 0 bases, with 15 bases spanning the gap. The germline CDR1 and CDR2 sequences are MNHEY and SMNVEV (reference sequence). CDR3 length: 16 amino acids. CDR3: CASSSRSGAMNTEAFF. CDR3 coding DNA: TGTGCCAGCAGTTCCCGCTCAGGGGCGATGAACACTGAAGCTTTCTTT.

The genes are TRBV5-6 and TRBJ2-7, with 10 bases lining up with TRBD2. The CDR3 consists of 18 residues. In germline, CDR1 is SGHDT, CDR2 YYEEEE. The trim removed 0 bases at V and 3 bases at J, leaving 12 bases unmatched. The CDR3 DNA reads TGTGCCAGCAGCTTGGGGGCTAGCGGGGGCCTCCTGGACTACGAGCAGTACTTC. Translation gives CASSLGASGGLLDYEQYF.